This TCR beta chain was obtained from a study of blood T cell repertoires in COVID-19. Overall study context: Samples came from the United States, Italy and Spain, spanning acute and convalescent COVID-19. T cells, B-cell-depleted T cells, or PBMCs provided the cDNA or gDNA that served as material.

Trimming took off 0 bases at V and 1 base at J, with 7 bases between the two ends. Germline CDR1 SGHRS, CDR2 YFSETQ. The CDR3 runs to 15 residues. About this clone itself: The sample carries other DNA sequences with the same CDR3.

Source study methods: Estimates of nucleated cell counts were drawn from the amplification of reference gene primers. The method was immunoSEQ multiplex PCR; TCRdb's version includes in-frame clones alone and lacks a portion of them. V, J and clone size were drawn from that table, and D and trimming were deduced from the DNA. This table has under 350,000 clones, 85% to 90% appearing once. V gene TRBV5-1 combines with J gene TRBJ2-2; D unresolved. The sample was peripheral blood. The clonotype comes from a man aged 35 to 55 with acute or convalescent COVID-19. For the CDR3, the DNA is TGCGCCAGCAGCTTGGTCCCCGGGAACACCGGGGAGCTGTTTTTT. It encodes CASSLVPGNTGELFF.